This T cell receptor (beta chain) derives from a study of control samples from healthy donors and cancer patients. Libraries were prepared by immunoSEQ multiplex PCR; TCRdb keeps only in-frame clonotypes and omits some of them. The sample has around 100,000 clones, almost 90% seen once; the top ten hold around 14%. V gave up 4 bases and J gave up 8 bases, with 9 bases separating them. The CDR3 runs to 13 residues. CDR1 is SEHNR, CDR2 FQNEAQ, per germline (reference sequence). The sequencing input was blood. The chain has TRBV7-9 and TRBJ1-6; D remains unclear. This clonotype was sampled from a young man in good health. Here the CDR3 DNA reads TGTGCCAGCAGCTCTAACACGGATTCACCCCTCCACTTT. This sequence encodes CASSSNTDSPLHF.